Listed below are T cell receptor beta chains from one sample, sequenced in a study of control samples from healthy donors and cancer patients. Data came from immunoSEQ multiplex PCR; TCRdb stores just in-frame clones and leaves some out. Among approximately 170,000 clones, around 88% were seen once, and the ten largest hold 4.5% to 6%. The sequenced sample was blood. Receptors were obtained from a woman under 40 in good health. Both conserved end residues are trimmed from each CDR3. Clone size is shown for a subset of rows, as once, few, many or a class of expanded clone.

v_gene: TRBV5-4; abundance: .; len: 12; j_gene: TRBJ1-2; CDR3aa: ASRDRGVGYGYT
v_gene: TRBV19; abundance: few; len: 12; j_gene: TRBJ1-5; CDR3aa: ASSVTGAGQPQH
v_gene: TRBV4-1; abundance: .; len: 13; j_gene: TRBJ1-2; CDR3aa: ASSQERRQGYGYT
v_gene: TRBV9; abundance: .; len: 13; j_gene: TRBJ2-7; CDR3aa: ASSVDEGPSYEQY
v_gene: TRBV28; abundance: .; len: 13; j_gene: TRBJ2-3; CDR3aa: ASSIRTGAQDTQY
v_gene: TRBV3-1/TRBV3-2; abundance: .; len: 12; j_gene: TRBJ1-3; CDR3aa: ASNAGGSGNTIY
v_gene: TRBV2; abundance: .; len: 12; j_gene: TRBJ1-2; CDR3aa: ASTSSDSNYGYT
v_gene: TRBV5-4; abundance: .; len: 12; j_gene: TRBJ1-1; CDR3aa: ASSPTDRNTEAF
v_gene: TRBV12-3/TRBV12-4; abundance: .; len: 11; j_gene: TRBJ2-1; CDR3aa: ASRIGTGDEQF
v_gene: TRBV7-2; abundance: .; len: 12; j_gene: TRBJ2-3; CDR3aa: ASSPRGVTDTQY
v_gene: TRBV10-3; abundance: .; len: 14; j_gene: TRBJ2-1; CDR3aa: AISEASGGTGVEQF
v_gene: TRBV5-6; abundance: .; len: 11; j_gene: TRBJ1-2; CDR3aa: ASSLDLGKALT
v_gene: TRBV28; abundance: .; len: 10; j_gene: TRBJ2-7; CDR3aa: ASSLQGSRQY
v_gene: TRBV28; abundance: .; len: 14; j_gene: TRBJ2-3; CDR3aa: ASRDNPGQGSNTQY
v_gene: TRBV6-5; abundance: .; len: 12; j_gene: TRBJ1-5; CDR3aa: ASSRTVSNQPQH
v_gene: TRBV24-1; abundance: .; len: 13; j_gene: TRBJ2-1; CDR3aa: ATSSGTLSYNEQF
v_gene: TRBV18; abundance: .; len: 12; j_gene: TRBJ1-2; CDR3aa: ASSRRQGVDGYT
v_gene: TRBV27; abundance: .; len: 12; j_gene: TRBJ1-1; CDR3aa: ASGSTTGFVEAF
v_gene: TRBV28; abundance: .; len: 14; j_gene: TRBJ1-5; CDR3aa: ASSTPGQGISQPQH
v_gene: TRBV4-1; abundance: .; len: 11; j_gene: TRBJ2-7; CDR3aa: ASSRTTASEQY
v_gene: TRBV6-1; abundance: .; len: 10; j_gene: TRBJ2-5; CDR3aa: ASSEIAQTQY
v_gene: TRBV6-6; abundance: .; len: 7; j_gene: TRBJ2-1; CDR3aa: ATNDEQF
v_gene: TRBV7-9; abundance: .; len: 14; j_gene: TRBJ1-5; CDR3aa: ASSLGGGADSQPQH
v_gene: TRBV12-3/TRBV12-4; abundance: .; len: 11; j_gene: TRBJ2-7; CDR3aa: ASSRGGPYEQY
v_gene: TRBV2; abundance: .; len: 14; j_gene: TRBJ2-2; CDR3aa: ASKLPSAPNTGELF
v_gene: TRBV10-3; abundance: .; len: 11; j_gene: TRBJ1-2; CDR3aa: AISEGNNYGYT
v_gene: TRBV30; abundance: .; len: 11; j_gene: TRBJ1-5; CDR3aa: AWSSGSNQPQH
v_gene: TRBV7-5; abundance: few; len: 13; j_gene: TRBJ2-1; CDR3aa: ARSLLSWYDNEQF
v_gene: TRBV7-8; abundance: .; len: 14; j_gene: TRBJ1-2; CDR3aa: ASSLKRGVPNYGYT
v_gene: TRBV6-5; abundance: .; len: 12; j_gene: TRBJ2-2; CDR3aa: ASSYSSLAGELF
v_gene: TRBV12-3/TRBV12-4; abundance: .; len: 10; j_gene: TRBJ2-1; CDR3aa: ASSFIRFEQF
v_gene: TRBV20-1; abundance: .; len: 13; j_gene: TRBJ2-3; CDR3aa: SASGRGGSTDTQY
v_gene: TRBV19; abundance: .; len: 14; j_gene: TRBJ2-7; CDR3aa: ASSKGHGGSSYEQY
v_gene: TRBV18; abundance: few; len: 15; j_gene: TRBJ2-3; CDR3aa: ASSPLTGTTSTDTQY
v_gene: TRBV27; abundance: .; len: 13; j_gene: TRBJ1-1; CDR3aa: ASRPSRVSITEAF
v_gene: TRBV9; abundance: .; len: 15; j_gene: TRBJ1-1; CDR3aa: ASSVALAGLGNTEAF
v_gene: TRBV5-1; abundance: .; len: 14; j_gene: TRBJ2-1; CDR3aa: ASSSLTSASYNEQF
v_gene: TRBV21-1; abundance: .; len: 15; j_gene: TRBJ1-3; CDR3aa: ASSKEWGRGVGNTIY
v_gene: TRBV3-1/TRBV3-2; abundance: .; len: 13; j_gene: TRBJ1-1; CDR3aa: ASSQDFTSNTEAF
v_gene: TRBV28; abundance: once; len: 12; j_gene: TRBJ2-7; CDR3aa: ASSPGLATYEQY
v_gene: TRBV7-9; abundance: .; len: 11; j_gene: TRBJ1-2; CDR3aa: ASSTPQSYGYT
v_gene: TRBV19; abundance: .; len: 9; j_gene: TRBJ1-4; CDR3aa: ASSFGERLF
v_gene: TRBV5-1; abundance: .; len: 12; j_gene: TRBJ1-2; CDR3aa: ASSPPRDSYGYT
v_gene: TRBV30; abundance: .; len: 14; j_gene: TRBJ2-3; CDR3aa: AWSAGLAGGTDTQY
v_gene: TRBV4-1; abundance: .; len: 13; j_gene: TRBJ1-1; CDR3aa: ASSPVRTGDTEAF
v_gene: TRBV11-2; abundance: .; len: 12; j_gene: TRBJ2-7; CDR3aa: ASSLGRKSYEQY
v_gene: TRBV14; abundance: .; len: 14; j_gene: TRBJ2-2; CDR3aa: ASSHRERDHTGELF
v_gene: TRBV28; abundance: once; len: 13; j_gene: TRBJ2-7; CDR3aa: ASSESGTSVYEQY